The 23 T cell receptor beta chains in this list originate from one sample, sequenced in a study of early T cells in non-severe SARS-CoV-2 infection. TCRdb used MiXCR to reprocess the 5' RACE reads, holding one entry per CDR3 protein. Here the sample spans about 60,000 distinct CDR3 sequences, around 12% being singletons. The sample consisted of whole blood. These receptors originate from an adult who was a healthcare worker with PCR-confirmed SARS-CoV-2 infection or an uninfected control (not recorded which).

This clonotype appeared a few times. This chain uses TRBV7-9 with TRBJ2-2; D unresolved. V gave up 6 bases and J gave up 6 bases, with 5 bases separating them. The length of the CDR3 is 11 residues. The germline gives CDR1 SEHNR, CDR2 FQNEAQ (reference sequence). This CDR3 is CASRTAGELFF. The CDR3 DNA reads TGTGCCAGCAGAACTGCCGGGGAGCTGTTTTTT. The complete variable domain, with remaining parts taken from reference TRBV7-9 and TRBJ2-2, reads DTGVSQNPRHKITKRGQNVTFRCDPISEHNRLYWYRQTLGQGPEFLTYFQNEAQLEKSRLLSDRFSAERPKGSFSTLEIQRTEQGDSAMYLCASRTAGELFFGEGSRLTVL.

V and J are TRBV29-1 and TRBJ1-4; D gene unclear. This CDR3 spans 13 amino acids. Germline V gene sequence: CDR1 SQVTM, CDR2 ANQGSEA. The V end lost 4 bases, the J end lost 5 bases, and 11 bases lay between the germline ends. CDR3: CSVVRGINEKLFF. CDR3 sequence (DNA): TGCAGCGTTGTGAGAGGGATAAATGAAAAACTGTTTTTT.

Worth noting for this clonotype: No conserved phenylalanine or tryptophan ends this CDR3, so it is likely a read error. The genes are TRBV11-2 and TRBJ2-7; 7 bases are a match to TRBD1. V shed 5 bases and J 5 bases; nucleotides not matched to a gene: 12. The CDR3 covers 15 residues. Germline assignment: CDR1 SGHAT and CDR2 FQNNGV. CDR3 loop: CASSPRGRIADEQYL. The CDR3, as DNA: TGTGCCAGCAGCCCAAGGGGGCGGATAGCCGACGAGCAGTACTTA.

The CDR3 sequence is CAWTRGTRSYNEQFF. CDR3 DNA sequence: TGTGCCTGGACCCGTGGGACTCGATCTTACAATGAGCAGTTCTTC. The V call is TRBV30, the J call TRBJ2-1, with D tentatively TRBD2 (6 bases). The V gene's germline CDR1 is GTSNPN and CDR2 SVGIG (reference sequence). V gave up 4 bases and J gave up 4 bases, with 17 bases separating them. CDR3 length: 15 amino acids.

This clonotype showed up just a few times. The gene calls are TRBV7-9 and TRBJ2-1; 12 positions agree with TRBD2. The CDR3 is made up of 17 amino acids. Germline V gene sequence: CDR1 SEHNR, CDR2 FQNEAQ (reference sequence). V was clipped by 1 base and J by 7 bases; unmatched bases: 8. As DNA, the CDR3 is TGTGCCAGCAGCTTAGGGGCGACTAGCGGGAGCGAGAATGAGCAGTTCTTC. Its translation: CASSLGATSGSENEQFF.

This clonotype was observed a handful of times. This chain joins TRBV29-1 and TRBJ2-3; TRBD2 matches at 11 bases. Germline-derived CDR1 and CDR2 are SQVTM and ANQGSEA. V shed 5 bases, J shed 5 bases, and the junction held 6 bases outside the gene matches. The CDR3 sequence is 14 residues long. CDR3 DNA sequence: TGCAGCGTTTTAGCGGGGGGGAGTGGAGATACGCAGTATTTT. Its protein product is CSVLAGGSGDTQYF.

This clonotype was seen a handful of times. This chain links TRBV27 with TRBJ1-2; D uncertain. The length of the CDR3 is 14 residues. The V gene's germline CDR1 is MNHEY and CDR2 SMNVEV (reference sequence). V lost 8 bases to trimming and J lost 0 bases, with 13 bases between them. The CDR3 DNA sequence: TGTGCCAGCGGATGGACGGATTCTAACTATGGCTACACCTTC. Protein sequence: CASGWTDSNYGYTF.

This clonotype was picked up a small number of times. The rearrangement links TRBV29-1 to TRBJ2-1; D is perhaps TRBD2 (5 bases). There are 13 residues in the CDR3. Germline V gene lookup returns CDR1 SQVTM and CDR2 ANQGSEA. V was shortened by 1 base and J by 8 bases, with 12 bases between the two germline ends. The chain's CDR3 is CSVEAIERDEQFF. The CDR3 nucleotides are TGCAGCGTTGAAGCTATCGAGAGGGATGAGCAGTTCTTC.

This clonotype came up many times. CDR3 sequence: CSARIGQVGGTQYF. CDR3 nucleotides: TGCAGTGCTAGAATCGGGCAGGTCGGGGGGACCCAGTACTTC. V gene TRBV20-1 combines with J gene TRBJ2-5; possibly TRBD2 for D (6 bases). This CDR3 spans 14 amino acids. The V gene's germline CDR1 is DFQATT and CDR2 SNEGSKA (reference sequence). The V gene lost 2 bases and the J gene lost 7 bases, with 17 bases spanning the gap.

This clonotype was seen only a few times. The chain is built from TRBV29-1 and TRBJ2-1; perhaps TRBD2 as D (6 bases). Trimming stripped 5 bases from V and 8 bases from J, with 10 bases between. Germline CDR1 is SQVTM and CDR2 is ANQGSEA. The CDR3 totals 11 residues. The CDR3 spells CSVRGNDEQFF. CDR3 nucleotides: TGCAGCGTTCGGGGGAACGATGAGCAGTTCTTC.

This clonotype was detected ten times or more. The genes are TRBV10-2 and TRBJ2-3; a possible D gene is TRBD2 (5 bases). V was clipped by 5 bases and J by 0 bases, with 9 bases between them. The CDR3 is 14 residues long. Germline V gene data show CDR1 as WSHSY and CDR2 as SAAADI. CDR3 bases: TGCGCCAGCAGTCTGGCGGGTAGCACAGATACGCAGTATTTT. It translates to CASSLAGSTDTQYF.

The chain joins TRBV28 to TRBJ2-7; 10 bases align to TRBD2. Germline CDR1 MDHEN, CDR2 SYDVKM. The CDR3 is made up of 15 amino acids. Unmatched junction bases numbered 11, after V lost 5 bases and J lost 7 bases. The CDR3 region is CASSRTSSGSPEQYF. Written as DNA, the CDR3 is TGTGCCAGCAGTCGTACCTCTAGCGGGAGTCCTGAGCAGTACTTC.

This clonotype has more than one count but fewer than ten. The chain is built from TRBV12-3 or TRBV12-4 and TRBJ2-3; 11 nucleotides line up with TRBD1. CDR3 length: 15 amino acids. Trimming at V came to 5 bases and at J to 3 bases, leaving 4 bases not matched to a gene. The CDR3 region has the DNA TGTGCCAGCAGTCGGGACAGGGGGTGGACAGATACGCAGTATTTT. Translation gives CASSRDRGWTDTQYF.

The V call is TRBV28, the J call TRBJ1-4, with 7 bases matching TRBD1. The CDR3 spans 15 residues. V shed 6 bases, J shed 5 bases, and the junction held 9 bases outside the gene matches. Germline V gene data show CDR1 as MDHEN and CDR2 as SYDVKM. The CDR3: CASRPIGQVNEKLFF. CDR3 sequence (DNA): TGTGCCAGCAGGCCGATCGGACAGGTCAATGAAAAACTGTTTTTT. The variable domain in full, completed from reference TRBV28 and TRBJ1-4, reads DVKVTQSSRYLVKRTGEKVFLECVQDMDHENMFWYRQDPGLGLRLIYFSYDVKMKEKGDIPEGYSVSREKKERFSLILESASTNQTSMYLCASRPIGQVNEKLFFGSGTQLSVL.

The chain combines TRBV29-1 with TRBJ2-5; D is possibly TRBD2 (5 bases). Germline V CDR1 and CDR2: SQVTM, ANQGSEA. This CDR3 is built from 11 residues. V lost 0 bases and J lost 6, with 5 bases in between. CDR3 DNA sequence: TGCAGCGTTGAAGACGGGAAGACCCAGTACTTC. Its protein is CSVEDGKTQYF. The variable domain in full, completed from reference TRBV29-1 and TRBJ2-5, reads SAVISQKPSRDICQRGTSLTIQCQVDSQVTMMFWYRQQPGQSLTLIATANQGSEATYESGFVIDKFPISRPNLTFSTLTVSNMSPEDSSIYLCSVEDGKTQYFGPGTRLLVL.

There are a few counts of this clonotype. The chain carries TRBV20-1 and TRBJ2-5, with D unclear. Trimming took off 3 bases at V and 4 bases at J, with 6 bases between the two ends. The CDR3 has 11 residues. CDR1 is DFQATT and CDR2 is SNEGSKA in the germline V gene (reference sequence). Here the CDR3 reads CSASAVETQYF. DNA of the CDR3: TGCAGTGCTAGTGCTGTAGAGACCCAGTACTTC.

This clonotype was seen ten or more times. The rearrangement uses TRBV20-1 and TRBJ2-5; a possible D gene is TRBD1 (6 bases). Trimming pared 3 bases from V and 2 bases from J, leaving 16 bases between. The CDR3 has 15 amino acids. Germline-derived CDR1 and CDR2 are DFQATT and SNEGSKA (reference sequence). CDR3 nucleotides: TGCAGTGCTAGTGCTCACTTTGGACAGCAAGAGACCCAGTACTTC. It specifies CSASAHFGQQETQYF.

This clonotype was detected many times. The gene calls are TRBV12-3 or TRBV12-4 and TRBJ2-1, with TRBD1 as a possible D gene (6 bases). Trimming cost V 7 bases and J 3 bases, with 10 bases left between them. This CDR3 spans 13 amino acids. The CDR3 nucleotides are TGTGCCAGCACCCGGGACATCTACAATGAGCAGTTCTTC. Translated, it gives CASTRDIYNEQFF.

The chain uses TRBV21-1 and TRBJ2-1; the table gives TRBD1 as D, unverified against the DNA. TRBV21-1 is a pseudogene segment. The CDR3 covers 15 residues. CDR3 protein: CASSFRDRGEGEQFF. The DNA for the CDR3 is TGTGCCAGCAGCTTCCGGGACAGGGGGGAGGGTGAGCAGTTCTTC.

This clonotype has more than one count but fewer than ten. The gene calls are TRBV18 and TRBJ1-4; 10 bases are shared with TRBD1. The length of the CDR3 is 16 residues. Germline loops: CDR1 KGHSH, CDR2 LQKENI. Germline trimming cut 2 bases from V and 8 bases from J; bases unmatched to any gene: 8. The CDR3 protein is CASSPYGTGVAEKLFF. CDR3 nucleotides: TGTGCCAGCTCACCATACGGGACAGGGGTAGCGGAAAAACTGTTTTTT.

This clonotype was seen ten or more times. The chain uses TRBV20-1 and TRBJ1-1, with D tentatively TRBD1 (6 bases). The CDR3 length is 13 residues. CDR1 and CDR2 from the germline V gene are DFQATT and SNEGSKA (reference sequence). With 3 bases removed from V and 4 bases from J, the gap between germline ends came to 12 bases. The CDR3, as DNA: TGCAGTGCTAGGAGACAGGCGGGCACTGAAGCTTTCTTT. Encoded protein: CSARRQAGTEAFF.

This clonotype was counted at least ten times. At one end the junction does not follow the germline gene, possibly because of a read error. The CDR3 protein is CASSPGSEGQVWVF. The CDR3 DNA follows: TGTGCCAGCTCACCAGGGTCCGAAGGACAGGTTTGGGTCTTT. The rearrangement links TRBV18 to TRBJ1-1; 7 bases map to TRBD1. This CDR3 has 14 residues. Germline V lookup: CDR1 KGHSH, CDR2 LQKENI.

Only a few counts were recorded for this clonotype. The chain is built from TRBV6-5 and TRBJ1-2; no reliable D call. The CDR3 is made up of 11 amino acids. Per the germline V gene, CDR1 is MNHEY and CDR2 is SVGAGI. The V and J ends lost 6 bases and 2 bases respectively, with 4 bases between them. The CDR3 is CASRENYGYTF. CDR3 sequence (DNA): TGTGCCAGCAGGGAGAACTATGGCTACACCTTC.